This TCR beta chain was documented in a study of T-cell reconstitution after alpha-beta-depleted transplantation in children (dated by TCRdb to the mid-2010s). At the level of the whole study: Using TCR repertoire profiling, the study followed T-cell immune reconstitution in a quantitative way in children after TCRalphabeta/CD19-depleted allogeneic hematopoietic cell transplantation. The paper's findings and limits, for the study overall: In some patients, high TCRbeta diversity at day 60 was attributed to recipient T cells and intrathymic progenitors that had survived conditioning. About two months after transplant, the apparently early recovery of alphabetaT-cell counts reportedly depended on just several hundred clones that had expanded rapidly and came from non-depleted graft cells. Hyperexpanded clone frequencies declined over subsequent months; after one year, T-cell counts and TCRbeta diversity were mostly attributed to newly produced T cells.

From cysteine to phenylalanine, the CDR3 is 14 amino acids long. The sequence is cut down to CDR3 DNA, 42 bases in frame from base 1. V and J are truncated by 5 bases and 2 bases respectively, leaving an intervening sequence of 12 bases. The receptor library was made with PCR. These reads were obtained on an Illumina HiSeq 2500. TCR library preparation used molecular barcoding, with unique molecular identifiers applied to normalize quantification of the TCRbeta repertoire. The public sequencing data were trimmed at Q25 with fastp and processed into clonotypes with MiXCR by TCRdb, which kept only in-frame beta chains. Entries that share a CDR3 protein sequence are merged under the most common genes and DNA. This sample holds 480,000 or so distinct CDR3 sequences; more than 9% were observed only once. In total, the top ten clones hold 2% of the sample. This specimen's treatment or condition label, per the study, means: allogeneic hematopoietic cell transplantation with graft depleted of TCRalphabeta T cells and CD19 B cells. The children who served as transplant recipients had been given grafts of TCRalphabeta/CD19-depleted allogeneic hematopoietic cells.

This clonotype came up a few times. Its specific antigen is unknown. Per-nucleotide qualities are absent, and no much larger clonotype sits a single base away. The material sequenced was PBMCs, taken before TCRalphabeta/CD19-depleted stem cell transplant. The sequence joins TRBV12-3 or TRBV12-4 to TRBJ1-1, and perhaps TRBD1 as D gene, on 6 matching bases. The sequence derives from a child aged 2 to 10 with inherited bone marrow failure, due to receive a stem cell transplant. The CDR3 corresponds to CASSLGGHNTEAFF. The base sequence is TGTGCCAGCAGTCTTGGGGGACACAACACTGAAGCTTTCTTT.